Below, 7 T cell receptor beta chains from the same sample are listed, as sequenced in a study of T cells in women clearing cervical HPV infection. Method: immunoSEQ multiplex PCR; TCRdb's copy keeps in-frame clones and lacks some. The data include roughly 50,000 clones; the top ten clones carry approximately 34%. The material sequenced was blood buffy coat. Receptor source: a woman between 18 and 75 years old with a cervical HPV16 infection that either progressed to CIN3+ or cleared (not recorded which).

In the case of this clone: From the germline J gene comes the end of the CDR3, since the read stops 3 residues before it. The gene calls are TRBV5-1 and TRBJ2-2; 10 nucleotides agree with TRBD1. V trimming: 4 bases; J trimming: 8 bases; junction bases outside the gene matches: 11. The V gene's germline CDR1 is SGHRS and CDR2 YFSETQ. The CDR3 contains 16 residues. CDR3 bases read: TGCGCCAGCAGCCCCCCGGGACAGGGGAGTCTAGGGGAG. Translation: CASSPPGQGSLGE. Given in full, the CDR3 is CASSPPGQGSLGELFF.

Comments on this clone: The read comes to an end 3 residues before the CDR3 does, leaving the germline J gene to fill in the end. J is TRBJ1-1 and V is TRBV7-9; TRBD1 agrees at 7 bases. The CDR3 sequence is 12 residues long. The germline CDR1 and CDR2 sequences are SEHNR and FQNEAQ (reference sequence). The CDR3 region is CASSLGQGLAFF. Partial CDR3 DNA: TGTGCCAGCAGCTTAGGACAGGGTCTT.

In regard to this clone: The observed sequence ends 3 residues before the CDR3 terminus, with the missing tail filled in from the germline J gene. The chain carries TRBV6-2 or TRBV6-3 and TRBJ2-3, with 7 bases that match TRBD1. The CDR3 consists of 13 residues. Germline CDR1 MNHEY, CDR2 SVGEGT. The CDR3 is CASKGAANQPQYF. Partial CDR3 DNA: TGTGCCAGCAAGGGGGCGGCCAATCAGCCG.

Note on this clone: The read terminates 3 residues ahead of where the CDR3 ends, so the germline J gene completes it. V and J are TRBV20-1 and TRBJ2-3, with D possibly being TRBD2 (6 bases). Deletions cut 0 bases from V and 4 bases from J, with 20 bases between. This CDR3 is 17 amino acids long. The V gene's germline CDR1 is DFQATT and CDR2 SNEGSKA (reference sequence). CDR3 DNA (partial): TGCAGTGCTAGAGATCTCTTTAGCGGAGGAGGGGCAGATACG. Translation: CSARDLFSGGGADT. The entire CDR3 sequence reads CSARDLFSGGGADTQYF.

As concerns this clone: The read comes to an end 3 residues before the CDR3 does, leaving the germline J gene to fill in the end. The chain links TRBV7-6 to TRBJ2-5; 7 bases match TRBD1. The CDR3 runs to 14 residues. Germline V gives CDR1 SGHVS, CDR2 FNYEAQ. Trimming removed 3 bases from V and 5 bases from J; junction bases left unmatched: 6. This CDR3 reads CASSFYRGQETQYF. Partial CDR3 DNA: TGTGCCAGCAGCTTTTACAGGGGACAGGAGACC.

Points on this clone: The read terminates 3 residues ahead of where the CDR3 ends, so the germline J gene completes it. J is TRBJ2-1 and V is TRBV5-6; TRBD2 aligns across 10 bases. V trimming: 5 bases; J trimming: 7 bases; junction bases outside the gene matches: 3. The CDR3 totals 13 residues. Germline CDR1 SGHDT, CDR2 YYEEEE. CDR3 bases read: TGTGCCAGCAGGGGACTAGCGACGAATGAG. Protein product: CASRGLATNE. The CDR3 reads in full as CASRGLATNEQFF.

In the case of this clone: The read halts 3 residues ahead of the CDR3 end, with the missing end drawn from the germline J gene. Other DNA sequences of this sample code for an identical CDR3. The chain recombines TRBV30 with TRBJ1-3; tentative D call: TRBD1 (6 bases). Germline loops: CDR1 GTSNPN, CDR2 SVGIG (reference sequence). Between the trimmed V and J ends, which lost 3 bases and 2 bases, there was a span of 17 bases. The CDR3 covers 16 residues. The CDR3 sequence is CAWSVTGILTGNTIYF. CDR3 DNA, as far as it was read: TGTGCCTGGAGCGTAACAGGGATTCTCACTGGAAACACC.